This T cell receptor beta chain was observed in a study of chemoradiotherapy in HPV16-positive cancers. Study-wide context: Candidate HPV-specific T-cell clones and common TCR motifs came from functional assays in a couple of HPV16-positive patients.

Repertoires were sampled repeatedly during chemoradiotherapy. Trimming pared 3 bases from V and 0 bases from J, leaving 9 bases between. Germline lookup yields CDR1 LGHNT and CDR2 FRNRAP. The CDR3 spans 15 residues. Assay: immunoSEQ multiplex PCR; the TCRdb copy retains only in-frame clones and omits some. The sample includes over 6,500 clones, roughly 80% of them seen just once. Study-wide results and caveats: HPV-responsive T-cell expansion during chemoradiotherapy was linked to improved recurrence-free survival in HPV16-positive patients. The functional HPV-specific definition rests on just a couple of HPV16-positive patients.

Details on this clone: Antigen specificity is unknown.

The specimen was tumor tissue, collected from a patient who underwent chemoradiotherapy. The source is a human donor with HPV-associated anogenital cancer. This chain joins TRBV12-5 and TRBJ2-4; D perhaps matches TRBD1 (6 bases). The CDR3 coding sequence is TGTGCTAGTGGTTTCCCAGGGGAAGCCAAAAACATTCAGTACTTC. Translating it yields CASGFPGEAKNIQYF.